This T cell receptor beta chain was obtained from a study of CD8 T cells in ankylosing spondylitis. Many counts were recorded for this clonotype. TCR beta libraries were made by quantitative 5'-RACE with molecular barcodes. TCRdb independently ran MiXCR on the 5' RACE reads; one entry per CDR3 protein. The sample includes around 180,000 distinct CDR3 sequences, about an eighth of them seen just once. The germline V gene has CDR1 SGHTA and CDR2 FQGNSA. The V segment lost 1 base and the J segment 3 bases; nucleotides outside the gene matches: 10. The CDR3 totals 17 residues. This clonotype was obtained from a female donor with ankylosing spondylitis or in good health (not recorded which). Sample: blood, either unsorted or a sorted T cell fraction (not recorded which). This sequence joins TRBV7-2 and TRBJ2-3; TRBD2 agrees at 7 bases. The DNA of the CDR3 is TGTGCCAGCAGCTTAGTCGGGGGAGGGAGACCTACAGATACGCAGTATTTT. Its translation is CASSLVGGGRPTDTQYF.